A single sample gave rise to the 24 T cell receptor beta chains below, sequenced in a study of tumor-infiltrating lymphocytes in oesophageal squamous cell carcinoma. Each CDR3 protein gets one entry after TCRdb re-called the PCR reads with MiXCR. This sample has tens of thousands of distinct CDR3 sequences, with about a third found just once. The sequencing input was esophageal tumor tissue. The receptors shown here come from a female donor with esophageal squamous cell carcinoma.

This sequence joins TRBV29-1 and TRBJ1-2; D uncertain. Germline CDR1 and CDR2: SQVTM and ANQGSEA. This CDR3 has 11 amino acids. Deletions cut 7 bases from V and 8 bases from J, with 14 bases between. The CDR3 sequence is CSDREPRGYTF. CDR3 bases: TGCAGCGATAGGGAACCTAGGGGCTACACCTTC. The full variable domain, its missing parts supplied by reference TRBV29-1 and TRBJ1-2, is SAVISQKPSRDICQRGTSLTIQCQVDSQVTMMFWYRQQPGQSLTLIATANQGSEATYESGFVIDKFPISRPNLTFSTLTVSNMSPEDSSIYLCSDREPRGYTFGSGTRLTVV.

About this clonotype itself: Germline and junction disagree at one end, which may indicate a read error. The chain has TRBV7-8 and TRBJ2-1; D gene ambiguous. The CDR3 spans 14 residues. Germline CDR1 SGHVS, CDR2 FQNEAQ. Here the CDR3 reads CASSLEPHPYEQYF. CDR3 DNA: TGTGCCAGCAGCTTAGAACCACATCCCTACGAGCAGTACTTT.

Regarding this clonotype: An end of the junction does not agree with germline; a read error may underlie this. The chain recombines TRBV7-7 with TRBJ2-7; D remains unclear. Near its end, the DNA agrees better with TRBJ2-1, so the J call may be wrong. Germline assignment: CDR1 SSHAT and CDR2 FNYEAQ (reference sequence). This CDR3 has 14 residues. The CDR3 coding sequence is TGTGCTAGCAGCTTATCTGGATACTCCAATGAGCAGTTCTTC. This gives the protein CASSLSGYSNEQFF.

This chain links TRBV3-1 with TRBJ2-1; 8 bases are a match to TRBD2. Germline CDR1 and CDR2: LGHDT and YNNKEL (reference sequence). This CDR3 region has 16 residues. The junction had 12 bases not matched to a gene; V was cut back by 3 bases and J by 8 bases. This CDR3 reads CASSHLSGTSWDEQFF. The CDR3 nucleotides are TGTGCCAGCAGCCACCTTAGCGGGACCTCTTGGGATGAGCAGTTCTTC.

The chain is built from TRBV28 and TRBJ2-4; D perhaps matches TRBD1 (7 bases). The V end was cut by 8 bases, the J end by 15 bases, with 29 bases between. The germline V gene has CDR1 MDHEN and CDR2 SYDVKM. The CDR3 contains 15 residues. CDR3 nucleotide sequence: TGTGCCAGCCGACTAGGGGGCGCGAACACCGGGGAGCTGTACTTC. The encoded protein is CASRLGGANTGELYF.

In this sample, this clonotype turned up once. One base away lies a much larger clone, so this may be a sequencing read error. The gene calls are TRBV4-2 and TRBJ2-1, with D unclear. Matching the DNA end better, TRBJ2-7 makes the J call doubtful. CDR1 LGHNA and CDR2 YNFKEQ come from the germline V gene. The CDR3 is made up of 15 amino acids. Written as DNA, the CDR3 is TGTGCCAGCAGCCAAGAACGTGGCTATCAGAATGAGCAGTACTTC. Its translation: CASSQERGYQNEQYF.

Points on this clonotype: A much larger clone lies a single base off, so this may be a read error. The chain is built from TRBV7-9 and TRBJ2-5; 8 bases are shared with TRBD2. V was clipped by 4 bases and J by 11 bases; unmatched bases: 12. CDR3 length: 14 amino acids. The germline CDR1 and CDR2 sequences are SEHNR and FQNEAQ (reference sequence). The CDR3: CASSSPGGVHEQYF. In DNA, the CDR3 is TGTGCCAGCAGCTCCCCGGGGGGGGTCCATGAGCAGTACTTC.

The chain uses TRBV12-3 or TRBV12-4 and TRBJ1-2, with D hard to call. V gave up 6 bases and J gave up 6 bases, with 17 bases separating them. CDR3 length equals 14 residues. CDR3: CASSRLPGSDGYTF. In nucleotides, the CDR3 is TGTGCCAGCAGCCGCCTCCCGGGTAGCGATGGCTACACCTTC.

This clonotype was observed at least ten times. The chain recombines TRBV28 with TRBJ1-4; D gene uncertain. Germline V lookup: CDR1 MDHEN, CDR2 SYDVKM. The V end was cut by 4 bases, the J end by 14 bases, with 14 bases between. The CDR3 covers 12 residues. The CDR3 sequence: CASSSTDGILFF. The CDR3 region has the DNA TGTGCCAGCAGTTCCACGGATGGTATTCTGTTTTTT.

This clonotype occurred many times. The chain employs TRBV27 and TRBJ1-1; D perhaps matches TRBD1 (5 bases). The germline V and J ends were trimmed by 4 bases and 7 bases, with 13 bases remaining between them. The CDR3 totals 13 residues. Germline-derived CDR1 and CDR2 are MNHEY and SMNVEV (reference sequence). CDR3 sequence: CASSWTGGVEAFF. The DNA of the CDR3 is TGTGCCAGCAGTTGGACTGGGGGAGTTGAAGCTTTCTTT.

In its sample, this clonotype was seen many times. The chain carries TRBV11-1 and TRBJ2-1; D ambiguous. CDR3 length: 16 amino acids. In germline, CDR1 is SGHAT, CDR2 FQDESV (reference sequence). Deletions cut 5 bases from V and 6 bases from J, with 20 bases between. CDR3 protein: CASSPSPWVPSNEQFF. Here the CDR3 DNA reads TGTGCCAGCAGCCCGAGCCCTTGGGTTCCTAGCAATGAGCAGTTCTTC. Drawing the rest from reference TRBV11-1 and TRBJ2-1, the complete variable domain is EAEVAQSPRYKITEKSQAVAFWCDPISGHATLYWYRQILGQGPELLVQFQDESVVDDSQLPKDRFSAERLKGVDSTLKIQPAELGDSAMYLCASSPSPWVPSNEQFFGPGTRLTVL.

The chain is built from TRBV10-3 and TRBJ1-1; D not certain. With 2 bases removed from V and 8 bases from J, the gap between germline ends came to 21 bases. The length of the CDR3 is 16 residues. From germline, CDR1 is ENHRY and CDR2 SYGVKD. CDR3 amino acids: CAISEVIRAVPTEAFF. Here the CDR3 DNA reads TGTGCCATCAGTGAGGTTATAAGGGCCGTCCCCACCGAAGCTTTCTTT.

Comments on this clonotype: Germline is not matched at one junction end, which may reflect a read error. V is TRBV7-2 and J is TRBJ2-5, with 8 positions matching TRBD1. Germline lookup yields CDR1 SGHTA and CDR2 FQGNSA. This CDR3 spans 13 amino acids. The CDR3 reads CASSLGRTGKGFF. CDR3 nucleotide sequence: TGTGCCAGCAGCTTAGGCAGGACAGGGAAGGGGTTCTTC.

There are a few counts of this clonotype. The rearrangement links TRBV2 to TRBJ1-4, with a tentative D call TRBD1 (5 bases). The CDR3 is made up of 18 amino acids. V was cut by 6 bases and J by 8 bases, with 28 bases left in between. CDR1 and CDR2 (germline): SNHLY, FYNNEI. The CDR3 sequence is CASSAGMRGGEAVEKLFF. In DNA, the CDR3 is TGTGCCAGCAGCGCGGGGATGAGGGGCGGGGAGGCCGTAGAAAAACTGTTTTTT.

In this sample, this clonotype turned up many times. This chain joins TRBV6-1 and TRBJ1-2; the match to TRBD1 covers 7 bases. Per germline, CDR1 MNHNS and CDR2 SASEGT. This CDR3 spans 13 amino acids. The V gene end was trimmed by 6 bases and the J gene end by 3 bases; junction bases not matched to a gene: 4. The CDR3: CASRPDRDYGYTF. The CDR3 region has the DNA TGTGCCAGCAGACCCGACAGGGACTATGGCTACACCTTC.

This clonotype appeared many times. The chain couples TRBV28 to TRBJ1-5; TRBD1 is a possible D gene (5 bases). Germline CDR1 reads MDHEN; CDR2 reads SYDVKM. The CDR3 contains 13 residues. The V and J ends lost 4 bases and 7 bases respectively, with 11 bases between them. This CDR3 is CASSSTGVQPQHF. For the CDR3, the DNA is TGTGCCAGCAGTTCTACGGGGGTACAGCCCCAGCATTTT. The complete variable domain, with remaining parts taken from reference TRBV28 and TRBJ1-5, reads DVKVTQSSRYLVKRTGEKVFLECVQDMDHENMFWYRQDPGLGLRLIYFSYDVKMKEKGDIPEGYSVSREKKERFSLILESASTNQTSMYLCASSSTGVQPQHFGDGTRLSIL.

This clonotype has ten or more counts. The chain links TRBV11-2 to TRBJ2-7; no firm D call. Trimming removed 2 bases from V and 3 bases from J, with 2 bases in between. The CDR3 is 11 amino acids. Germline V gives CDR1 SGHAT, CDR2 FQNNGV. CDR3 in amino acids: CASSLHYEQYF. CDR3 sequence (DNA): TGTGCCAGCAGCTTACACTACGAGCAGTACTTC.

This clonotype was recorded at least ten times. This chain joins TRBV19 and TRBJ2-1, with 7 positions matching TRBD2. The CDR3 consists of 15 residues. V shed 10 bases, J shed 3 bases, and the junction held 12 bases outside the gene matches. Germline lookup yields CDR1 LNHDA and CDR2 SQIVND (reference sequence). Here the CDR3 reads CATRRERGSYNEQFF. The CDR3 DNA follows: TGTGCCACCCGAAGAGAACGCGGGAGCTACAATGAGCAGTTCTTC.

The chain is built from TRBV7-8 and TRBJ1-1; no clear D gene. V was shortened by 1 base and J by 1 base, with 7 bases between the two germline ends. Per germline, CDR1 SGHVS and CDR2 FQNEAQ. The CDR3 is 14 residues long. CDR3 residues: CASSLVGGNTEAFF. The CDR3 DNA is TGTGCCAGCAGCTTAGTCGGCGGGAACACTGAAGCTTTCTTT.

In regard to this clonotype: Possible read error: a much larger clone is one base away. V usage is TRBV4-1 and J usage is TRBJ2-4; TRBD1 matches at 8 bases. CDR3 length equals 15 residues. Germline loops: CDR1 MGHRA, CDR2 YSYEKL. CDR3 loop: CASSQDWDRFSEQYF. The CDR3 DNA sequence: TGTGCCAGCAGCCAAGATTGGGACAGGTTTTCTGAGCAGTACTTC.

This chain links TRBV9 with TRBJ1-2; D remains ambiguous. Trimming took off 0 bases at V and 2 bases at J, with 5 bases between the two ends. There are 13 residues in the CDR3. CDR1 and CDR2 (germline): SGDLS, YYNGEE. CDR3 protein: CASSVGDNYGYTF. The DNA for the CDR3 is TGTGCCAGCAGCGTAGGAGACAACTATGGCTACACCTTC.

This clonotype was observed at least ten times. The chain carries TRBV6-4 and TRBJ2-3; possibly TRBD1 or TRBD2 for D (6 bases each). The J call may be wrong; the DNA end is better matched by TRBJ2-7. The CDR3 totals 15 residues. Germline CDR1 reads MRHNA; CDR2 reads SNTAGT. CDR3 in amino acids: CASSEGGRGTDTQYF. The CDR3 DNA reads TGTGCCAGCAGTGAAGGGGGGCGCGGCACAGATACGCAGTACTTC.

This clonotype was observed many times. The chain carries TRBV10-1 and TRBJ2-7; 8 positions agree with TRBD1. Germline V gives CDR1 WNHNN, CDR2 SYGVQD (reference sequence). The CDR3 spans 16 residues. The trim removed 1 base at V and 4 bases at J, leaving 9 bases unmatched. The CDR3 region is CASSELRTGKPYEQYF. Here the CDR3 DNA reads TGCGCCAGCAGTGAGTTGAGGACAGGGAAACCGTACGAGCAGTACTTC.

The chain combines TRBV7-8 with TRBJ2-3; TRBD2 aligns across 8 bases. The J call is in doubt because the DNA end fits TRBJ2-7 better. Per the germline V gene, CDR1 is SGHVS and CDR2 is FQNEAQ. This CDR3 has 12 amino acids. The CDR3 nucleotides are TGTGCCAGCAGCGGGAGCGGGGGCGAGCAGTACTTC. Its translation: CASSGSGGEQYF.